One sample yielded the 18 T cell receptor beta chains listed below, sequenced in a study of cytomegalovirus exposure and HLA in healthy donors. In the PCR, 60 Vbeta and 13 Jbeta primers were used. Method: immunoSEQ multiplex PCR; TCRdb's copy keeps in-frame clones and lacks some. The data contain around 100,000 clones, roughly two thirds of them seen just once; the ten biggest clones take up 8% to 10%. The specimen was PBMCs. Receptors were obtained from a man aged 18 to 35 in good health and CMV-seropositive.

V and J are TRBV6-6 and TRBJ2-1, with 9 bases identical to TRBD1. The V gene's germline CDR1 is MNHNY and CDR2 SVGAGI (reference sequence). Trimming cost V 4 bases and J 7 bases; bases outside gene matches: 2. The CDR3 contains 13 residues. Here the CDR3 reads CASSSGTGNEQFF. As DNA, the CDR3 is TGTGCCAGCAGTTCTGGGACAGGGAATGAGCAGTTCTTC.

The chain recombines TRBV18 with TRBJ1-6, with 10 nucleotides matching TRBD1. The V gene end was trimmed by 3 bases and the J gene end by 0 bases; junction bases not matched to a gene: 8. The germline V gene encodes CDR1 KGHSH and CDR2 LQKENI. CDR3 length: 19 amino acids. As DNA, the CDR3 is TGTGCCAGCTCACCGGGACAGGGGAGCGTTAGCTCCTATAATTCACCCCTCCACTTT. It yields the protein CASSPGQGSVSSYNSPLHF.

The rearrangement links TRBV7-2 to TRBJ1-4; 7 bases map to TRBD1. V dropped 1 base and J dropped 4; count of bases not matched to a gene: 12. Looked up from germline, CDR1 is SGHTA and CDR2 is FQGNSA. This CDR3 is built from 18 residues. CDR3 coding DNA: TGTGCCAGCAGCTTAGGGGTACGCTGGGACAGTTATAATGAAAAACTGTTTTTT. Protein sequence: CASSLGVRWDSYNEKLFF. Full variable domain (outside the CDR3, taken from reference TRBV7-2 and TRBJ1-4): GAGVSQSPSNKVTEKGKDVELRCDPISGHTALYWYRQSLGQGLEFLIYFQGNSAPDKSGLPSDRFSAERTGGSVSTLTIQRTQQEDSAVYLCASSLGVRWDSYNEKLFFGSGTQLSVL.

The chain is built from TRBV30 and TRBJ2-7; 8 bases line up with TRBD2. The CDR3 is 14 residues long. J lost 5 bases, V lost 5 bases, and 11 bases had no gene match. Germline assignment: CDR1 GTSNPN and CDR2 SVGIG (reference sequence). The CDR3, as DNA: TGTGCCTGGTCCGTGGGCGGGGGGATCAACGAGCAGTACTTC. It yields the protein CAWSVGGGINEQYF.

This chain uses TRBV10-3 with TRBJ1-5; D is uncertain. The germline CDR1 and CDR2 sequences are ENHRY and SYGVKD. The CDR3 loop spans 14 amino acids. The ends were cut back, 11 bases at V and 0 bases at J, with 14 bases in the middle. The CDR3 spells CAGSGSYSNQPQHF. The CDR3 DNA reads TGTGCCGGGTCCGGGTCTTATAGCAATCAGCCCCAGCATTTT.

With regard to this clone: Other nucleotide sequences from this sample produce the same CDR3. The V gene is TRBV4-1, the J gene TRBJ2-1, with 13 bases that match TRBD2. Looked up from germline, CDR1 is MGHRA and CDR2 is YSYEKL. The CDR3 is 18 residues long. V was clipped by 1 base and J by 4 bases; unmatched bases: 7. CDR3 in amino acids: CASSQVDLGLAGYNEQFF. CDR3 DNA: TGCGCCAGCAGCCAAGTCGATTTGGGACTAGCGGGGTACAATGAGCAGTTCTTC.

The chain uses TRBV5-4 and TRBJ2-2; TRBD2 aligns across 7 bases. The CDR3 runs 13 residues. Trimming cost V 3 bases and J 4 bases; bases outside gene matches: 0. CDR1 SGHNT and CDR2 YYREEE come from the germline V gene (reference sequence). This CDR3 reads CASSSGGTGELFF. DNA of the CDR3: TGTGCCAGCAGCTCGGGGGGCACCGGGGAGCTGTTTTTT.

This clone was recorded once. The chain employs TRBV5-6 and TRBJ2-7; D gene unclear. Deletions cut 2 bases from V and 6 bases from J, with 15 bases between. Germline V gene sequence: CDR1 SGHDT, CDR2 YYEEEE. The CDR3 extends over 14 amino acids. The CDR3 region has the DNA TGTGCCAGCAGCTTACTCAGCGCGAGGCCCGAGCAGTACGTC. Amino acids: CASSLLSARPEQYV.

The rearrangement joins TRBV5-1 to TRBJ1-1, with no clear D. The germline V and J ends were trimmed by 4 bases and 1 base, with 23 bases remaining between them. Germline V gene sequence: CDR1 SGHRS, CDR2 YFSETQ. The CDR3 is 18 residues long. The CDR3 sequence is CASSIGSPVRSKNTEAFF. The CDR3 DNA reads as TGCGCCAGCAGCATTGGATCTCCTGTCCGGAGTAAGAACACTGAAGCTTTCTTT.

There are a few counts of this clone. This chain joins TRBV10-1 and TRBJ2-4, with D unclear. The CDR3 contains 12 residues. Germline V gene lookup returns CDR1 WNHNN and CDR2 SYGVQD (reference sequence). V lost 10 bases and J 2 bases, leaving 9 bases between the germline ends. This chain's CDR3 is CAITGPKNIQYF. CDR3 coding DNA: TGCGCCATCACGGGTCCCAAAAACATTCAGTACTTC.

The chain couples TRBV5-6 to TRBJ2-1, with D possibly TRBD2 on 5 matching bases. V was cut by 6 bases and J by 9 bases, with 19 bases left in between. Looked up from germline, CDR1 is SGHDT and CDR2 is YYEEEE. The CDR3 totals 14 residues. The CDR3 bases are TGTGCCAGCATTTCTACTAGAGGGAGTGGTGAGCAGTTCTTC. This gives the protein CASISTRGSGEQFF.

The chain is built from TRBV2 and TRBJ2-1; 7 nucleotides match TRBD1. With V trimmed by 9 bases and J by 6 bases, 2 bases remained unmatched. The CDR3 sequence is 11 residues long. From germline, CDR1 is SNHLY and CDR2 FYNNEI. DNA of the CDR3: TGTGCCAGTACAGGGGTCAATGAGCAGTTCTTC. Translating gives CASTGVNEQFF.

The rearrangement links TRBV6-4 to TRBJ1-1; 7 bases are a match to TRBD1. After removal of 6 bases from V and 4 bases from J, the junction contained 8 bases not matched to a gene. This CDR3 comprises 14 residues. Per the germline V gene, CDR1 is MRHNA and CDR2 is SNTAGT. The CDR3 protein is CASRGDSSSTEAFF. CDR3 bases: TGTGCCAGCAGAGGGGACAGTTCGTCCACTGAAGCTTTCTTT.

The chain couples TRBV6-5 to TRBJ1-1; D is uncertain. The CDR3 runs to 14 residues. V lost 4 bases to trimming and J lost 5 bases, with 14 bases between them. Germline CDR1 and CDR2: MNHEY and SVGAGI. CDR3 sequence (DNA): TGTGCCAGCAGTTCAGAACAACCGGGGACTGAAGCTTTCTTT. Protein sequence: CASSSEQPGTEAFF.

The rearrangement links TRBV21-1 to TRBJ2-7; the table's D gene call, TRBD1, was not cross checked with the DNA. TRBV21-1 is a pseudogene segment. The CDR3 has 16 residues. CDR3 sequence: CASSRGRTGPSYEQYV. The CDR3 DNA is TGTGCCAGCAGCCGGGGTCGGACAGGCCCTTCCTACGAGCAGTACGTC.

The sample holds a few counts of this clone. The chain links TRBV4-3 to TRBJ1-4; no clear D. Deletions cut 3 bases from V and 1 base from J, with 12 bases between. This CDR3 is 16 amino acids long. CDR1 and CDR2 from the germline V gene are LGHNA and YSLEER. The DNA of the CDR3 is TGCGCCAGCAGCCAGGCCTCGGACTTAACTAATGAAAAACTGTTTTTT. This sequence encodes CASSQASDLTNEKLFF.

The rearrangement joins TRBV11-2 to TRBJ2-7; 12 nucleotides align to TRBD2. Germline CDR1 is SGHAT and CDR2 is FQNNGV. The V and J ends lost 1 base and 4 bases, in that order; junction bases with no gene match: 14. The CDR3 loop spans 19 amino acids. The CDR3 reads CASSLVTGLAGRLSYEQYF. CDR3 DNA sequence: TGTGCCAGCAGCTTAGTCACCGGACTAGCGGGGAGATTATCTTACGAGCAGTACTTC.

This clone has only one observation. The V call is TRBV6-5, the J call TRBJ1-4; 8 bases match TRBD1. There are 15 residues in the CDR3. J was trimmed by 7 bases and V by 11 bases; bases with no gene match: 15. Germline V gene lookup returns CDR1 MNHEY and CDR2 SVGAGI. This CDR3 is CAGPGGQGEVEKLFF. CDR3 DNA: TGTGCCGGCCCAGGGGGCCAGGGTGAAGTTGAAAAACTGTTTTTT.